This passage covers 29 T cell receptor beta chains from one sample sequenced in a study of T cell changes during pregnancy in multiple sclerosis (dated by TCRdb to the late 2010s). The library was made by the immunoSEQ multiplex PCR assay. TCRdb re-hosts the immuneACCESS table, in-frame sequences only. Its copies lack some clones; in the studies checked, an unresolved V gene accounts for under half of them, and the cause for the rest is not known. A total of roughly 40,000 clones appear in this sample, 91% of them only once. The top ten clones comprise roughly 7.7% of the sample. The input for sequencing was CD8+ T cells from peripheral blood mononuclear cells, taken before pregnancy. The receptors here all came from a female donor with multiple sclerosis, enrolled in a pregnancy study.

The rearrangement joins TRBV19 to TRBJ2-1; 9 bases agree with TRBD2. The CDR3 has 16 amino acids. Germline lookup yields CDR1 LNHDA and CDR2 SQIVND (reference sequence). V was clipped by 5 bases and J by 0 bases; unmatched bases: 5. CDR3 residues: CASSLGGRASYNEQFF. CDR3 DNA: TGTGCCAGTAGTCTGGGCGGGAGGGCCTCCTACAATGAGCAGTTCTTC.

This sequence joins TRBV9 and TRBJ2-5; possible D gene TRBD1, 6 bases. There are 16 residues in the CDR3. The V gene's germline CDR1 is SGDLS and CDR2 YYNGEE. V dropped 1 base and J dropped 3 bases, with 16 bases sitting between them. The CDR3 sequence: CASSVRGGTGKETQYF. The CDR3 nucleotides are TGTGCCAGCAGCGTAAGGGGCGGAACAGGGAAAGAGACCCAGTACTTC. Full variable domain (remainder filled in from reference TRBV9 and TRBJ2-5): DSGVTQTPKHLITATGQRVTLRCSPRSGDLSVYWYQQSLDQGLQFLIQYYNGEERAKGNILERFSAQQFPDLHSELNLSSLELGDSALYFCASSVRGGTGKETQYFGPGTRLLVL.

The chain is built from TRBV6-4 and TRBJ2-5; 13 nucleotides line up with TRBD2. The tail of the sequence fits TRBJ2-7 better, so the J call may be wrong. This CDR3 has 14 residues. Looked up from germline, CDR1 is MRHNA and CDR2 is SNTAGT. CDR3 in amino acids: CASSGTSGKSEQYF. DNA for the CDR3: TGTGCCAGCTCCGGGACTAGCGGGAAGTCCGAGCAGTACTTC.

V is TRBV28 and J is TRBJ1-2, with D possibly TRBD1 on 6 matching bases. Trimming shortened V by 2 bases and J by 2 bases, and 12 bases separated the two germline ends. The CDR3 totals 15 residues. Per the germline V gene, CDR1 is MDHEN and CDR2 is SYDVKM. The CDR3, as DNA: TGTGCCAGCAGTTTACAGGGGTCACTAAACTATGGCTACACCTTC. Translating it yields CASSLQGSLNYGYTF.

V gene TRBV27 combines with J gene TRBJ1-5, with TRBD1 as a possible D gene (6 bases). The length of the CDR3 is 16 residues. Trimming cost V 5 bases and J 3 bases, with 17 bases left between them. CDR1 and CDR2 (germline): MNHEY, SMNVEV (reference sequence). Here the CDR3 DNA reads TGTGCCAGCAGTCCCACAATAGACAGGCCCAATCAGCCCCAGCATTTT. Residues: CASSPTIDRPNQPQHF.

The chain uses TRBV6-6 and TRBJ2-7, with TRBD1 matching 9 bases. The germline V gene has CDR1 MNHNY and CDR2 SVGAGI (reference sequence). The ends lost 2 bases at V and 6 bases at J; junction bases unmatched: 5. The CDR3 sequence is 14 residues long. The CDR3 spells CASSYGTGSREQYF. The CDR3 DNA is TGTGCCAGCAGTTACGGGACAGGGTCTCGCGAGCAGTACTTC.

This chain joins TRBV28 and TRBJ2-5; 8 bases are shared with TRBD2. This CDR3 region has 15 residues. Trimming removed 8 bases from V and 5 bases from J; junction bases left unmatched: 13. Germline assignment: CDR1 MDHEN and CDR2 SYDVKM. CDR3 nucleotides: TGTGCCAGCTTTGGCCCCGCGGGAGGCGGGGAGACCCAGTACTTC. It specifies CASFGPAGGGETQYF. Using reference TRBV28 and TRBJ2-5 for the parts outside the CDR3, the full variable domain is DVKVTQSSRYLVKRTGEKVFLECVQDMDHENMFWYRQDPGLGLRLIYFSYDVKMKEKGDIPEGYSVSREKKERFSLILESASTNQTSMYLCASFGPAGGGETQYFGPGTRLLVL.

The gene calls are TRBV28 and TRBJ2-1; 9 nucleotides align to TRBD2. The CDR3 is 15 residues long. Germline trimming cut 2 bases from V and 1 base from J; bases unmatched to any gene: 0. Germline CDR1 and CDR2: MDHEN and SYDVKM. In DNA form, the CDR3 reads TGTGCCAGCAGTTTACTAGCGGGGTCCTACAATGAGCAGTTCTTC. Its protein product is CASSLLAGSYNEQFF. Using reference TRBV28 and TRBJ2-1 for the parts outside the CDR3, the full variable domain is DVKVTQSSRYLVKRTGEKVFLECVQDMDHENMFWYRQDPGLGLRLIYFSYDVKMKEKGDIPEGYSVSREKKERFSLILESASTNQTSMYLCASSLLAGSYNEQFFGPGTRLTVL.

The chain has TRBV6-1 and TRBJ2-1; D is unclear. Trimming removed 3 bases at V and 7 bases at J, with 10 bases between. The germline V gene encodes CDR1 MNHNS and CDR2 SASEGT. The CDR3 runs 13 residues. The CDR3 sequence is CASSDFFRNEQFF. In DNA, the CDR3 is TGTGCCAGCAGTGATTTCTTCCGGAATGAGCAGTTCTTC.

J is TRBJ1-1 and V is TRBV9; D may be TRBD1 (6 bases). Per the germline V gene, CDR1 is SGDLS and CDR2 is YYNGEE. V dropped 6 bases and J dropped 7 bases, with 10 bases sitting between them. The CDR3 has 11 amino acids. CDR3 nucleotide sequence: TGTGCCAGCACTGGGGGCGGTGAAGCTTTCTTT. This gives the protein CASTGGGEAFF.

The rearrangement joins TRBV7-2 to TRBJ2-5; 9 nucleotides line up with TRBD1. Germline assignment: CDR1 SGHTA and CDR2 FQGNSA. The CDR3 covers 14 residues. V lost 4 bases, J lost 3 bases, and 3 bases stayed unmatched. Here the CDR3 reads CASSSTGGKETQYF. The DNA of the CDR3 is TGTGCCAGCAGCTCGACAGGGGGGAAAGAGACCCAGTACTTC.

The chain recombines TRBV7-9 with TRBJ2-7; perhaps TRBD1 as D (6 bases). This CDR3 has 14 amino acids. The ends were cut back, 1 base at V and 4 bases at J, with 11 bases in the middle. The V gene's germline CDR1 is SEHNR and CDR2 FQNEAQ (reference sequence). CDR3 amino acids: CASSLVNREYEQYF. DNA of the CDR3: TGTGCCAGCAGCTTAGTCAACAGGGAATACGAGCAGTACTTC.

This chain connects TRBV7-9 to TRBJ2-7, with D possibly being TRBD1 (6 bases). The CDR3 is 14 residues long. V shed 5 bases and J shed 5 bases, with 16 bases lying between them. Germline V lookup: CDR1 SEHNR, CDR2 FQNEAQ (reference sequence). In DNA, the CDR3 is TGTGCCAGCAGCATACCTGGACAGCCAGACGAGCAGTACTTC. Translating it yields CASSIPGQPDEQYF.

CDR3 protein: CASSSGGGYEQYF. The CDR3 DNA reads TGTGCCAGTAGTAGTGGGGGCGGCTACGAGCAGTACTTC. The chain couples TRBV19 to TRBJ2-7; tentative D call: TRBD1 (6 bases). V was cut by 4 bases and J by 3 bases, with 10 bases left in between. The germline gives CDR1 LNHDA, CDR2 SQIVND (reference sequence). This CDR3 contains 13 residues.

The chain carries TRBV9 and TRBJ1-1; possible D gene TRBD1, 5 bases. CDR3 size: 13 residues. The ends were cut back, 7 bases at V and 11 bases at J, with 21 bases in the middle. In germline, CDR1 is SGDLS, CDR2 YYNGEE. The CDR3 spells CASSSSGDFRAFF. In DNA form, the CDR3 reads TGTGCCAGCTCCTCGTCGGGGGACTTTCGGGCTTTCTTT.

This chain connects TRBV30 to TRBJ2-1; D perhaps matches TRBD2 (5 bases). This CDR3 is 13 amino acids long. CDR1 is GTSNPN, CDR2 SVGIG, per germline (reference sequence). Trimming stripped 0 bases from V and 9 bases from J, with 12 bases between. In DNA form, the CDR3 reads TGTGCCTGGAGTGTCCTAGCAGGCGCTGAGCAGTTCTTC. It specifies CAWSVLAGAEQFF.

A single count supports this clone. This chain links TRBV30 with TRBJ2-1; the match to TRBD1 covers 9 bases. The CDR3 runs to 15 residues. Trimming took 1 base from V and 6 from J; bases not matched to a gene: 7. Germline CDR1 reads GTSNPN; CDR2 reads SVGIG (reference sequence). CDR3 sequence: CAWSATGGGINEQFF. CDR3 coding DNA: TGTGCCTGGAGTGCAACAGGGGGCGGAATCAATGAGCAGTTCTTC. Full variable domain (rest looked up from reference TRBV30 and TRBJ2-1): SQTIHQWPATLVQPVGSPLSLECTVEGTSNPNLYWYRQAAGRGLQLLFYSVGIGQISSEVPQNLSASRPQDRQFILSSKKLLLSDSGFYLCAWSATGGGINEQFFGPGTRLTVL.

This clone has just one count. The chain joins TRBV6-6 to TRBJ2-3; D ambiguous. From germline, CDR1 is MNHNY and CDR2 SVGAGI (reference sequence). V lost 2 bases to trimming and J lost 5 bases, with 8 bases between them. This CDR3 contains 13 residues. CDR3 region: CASSYASGDTQYF. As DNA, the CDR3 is TGTGCCAGCAGTTACGCCAGTGGAGATACGCAGTATTTT.

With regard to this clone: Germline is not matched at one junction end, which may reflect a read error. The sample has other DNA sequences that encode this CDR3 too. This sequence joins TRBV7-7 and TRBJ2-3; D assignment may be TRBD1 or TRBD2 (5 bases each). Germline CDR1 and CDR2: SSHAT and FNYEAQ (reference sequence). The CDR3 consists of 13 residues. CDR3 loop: CASSLAQGDTQYF. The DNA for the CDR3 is TGTGCTAGCAGCTTAGCGCAGGGAGATACGCAGTATTTT.

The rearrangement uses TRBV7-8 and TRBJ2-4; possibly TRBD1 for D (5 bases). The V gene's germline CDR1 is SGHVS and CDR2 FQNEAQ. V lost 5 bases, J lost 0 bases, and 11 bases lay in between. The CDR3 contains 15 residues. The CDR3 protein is CASSPDSLAKNIQYF. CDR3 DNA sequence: TGTGCCAGCAGCCCCGACAGTTTAGCCAAAAACATTCAGTACTTC.

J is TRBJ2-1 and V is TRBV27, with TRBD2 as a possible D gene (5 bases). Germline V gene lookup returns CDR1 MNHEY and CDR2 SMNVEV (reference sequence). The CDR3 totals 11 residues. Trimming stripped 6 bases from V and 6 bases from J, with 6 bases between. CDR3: CASSGGNEQFF. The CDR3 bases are TGTGCCAGCAGCGGAGGCAATGAGCAGTTCTTC.

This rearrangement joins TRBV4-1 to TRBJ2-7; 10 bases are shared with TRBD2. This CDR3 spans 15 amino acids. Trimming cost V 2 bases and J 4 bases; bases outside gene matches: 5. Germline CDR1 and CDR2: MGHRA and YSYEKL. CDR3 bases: TGCGCCAGCAGCCAACTAGCGGGAGTGTGGTACGAGCAGTACTTC. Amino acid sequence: CASSQLAGVWYEQYF.

CDR3 nucleotide sequence: TGTGCCAGCAGCTTGGGGGGAGGGGGAGATACGCAGTATTTT. Translated, it gives CASSLGGGGDTQYF. The chain uses TRBV5-6 and TRBJ2-3; TRBD2 is a possible D gene (7 bases). Germline CDR1 and CDR2: SGHDT and YYEEEE. The CDR3 loop spans 14 amino acids. The V end was cut by 0 bases, the J end by 5 bases, with 10 bases between. The full variable domain, its missing parts supplied by reference TRBV5-6 and TRBJ2-3, is DAGVTQSPTHLIKTRGQQVTLRCSPKSGHDTVSWYQQALGQGPQFIFQYYEEEERQRGNFPDRFSGHQFPNYSSELNVNALLLGDSALYLCASSLGGGGDTQYFGPGTRLTVL.

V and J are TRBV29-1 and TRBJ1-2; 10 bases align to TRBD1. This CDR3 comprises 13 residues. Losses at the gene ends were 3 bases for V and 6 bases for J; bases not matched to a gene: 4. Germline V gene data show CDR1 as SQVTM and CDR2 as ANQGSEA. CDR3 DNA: TGCAGCGTTGAGTTAGGGACAGGGGATGGCTACACCTTC. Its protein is CSVELGTGDGYTF.

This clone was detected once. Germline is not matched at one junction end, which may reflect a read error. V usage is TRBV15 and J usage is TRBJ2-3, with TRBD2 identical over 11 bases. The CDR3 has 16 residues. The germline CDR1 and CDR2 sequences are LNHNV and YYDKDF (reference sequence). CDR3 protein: CATSLLLAGDADAQYF. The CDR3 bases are TGTGCCACCAGCTTGCTACTAGCGGGAGATGCAGATGCGCAGTATTTT.

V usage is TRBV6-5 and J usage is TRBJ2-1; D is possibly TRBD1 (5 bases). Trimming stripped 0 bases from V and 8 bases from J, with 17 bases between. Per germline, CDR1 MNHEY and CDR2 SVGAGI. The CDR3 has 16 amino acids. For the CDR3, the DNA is TGTGCCAGCAGTTACTCGGCGGCAGGGTCAGCGTATGAGCAGTTCTTC. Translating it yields CASSYSAAGSAYEQFF.

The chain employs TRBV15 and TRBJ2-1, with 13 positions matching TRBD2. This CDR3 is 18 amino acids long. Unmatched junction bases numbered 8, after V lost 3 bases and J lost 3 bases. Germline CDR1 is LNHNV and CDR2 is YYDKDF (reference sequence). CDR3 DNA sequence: TGTGCCACCAGCAGCGGACTAGCGGGAGAGCCCGACTACAATGAGCAGTTCTTC. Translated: CATSSGLAGEPDYNEQFF.

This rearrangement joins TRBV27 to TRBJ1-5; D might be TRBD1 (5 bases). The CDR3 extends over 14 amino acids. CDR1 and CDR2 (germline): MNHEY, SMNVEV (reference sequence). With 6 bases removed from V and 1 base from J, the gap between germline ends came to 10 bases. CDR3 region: CASRGGRSNQPQHF. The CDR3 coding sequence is TGTGCCAGCAGGGGGGGACGAAGCAATCAGCCCCAGCATTTT.

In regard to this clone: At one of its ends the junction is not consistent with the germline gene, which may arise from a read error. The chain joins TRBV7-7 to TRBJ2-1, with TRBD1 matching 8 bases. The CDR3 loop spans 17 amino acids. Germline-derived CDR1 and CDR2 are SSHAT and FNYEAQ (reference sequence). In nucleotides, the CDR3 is TGTGCTAGCAGCTTAAGGCCCTCGGGCCCAGGGGGCGATGAGCAGTTCTTC. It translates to CASSLRPSGPGGDEQFF.